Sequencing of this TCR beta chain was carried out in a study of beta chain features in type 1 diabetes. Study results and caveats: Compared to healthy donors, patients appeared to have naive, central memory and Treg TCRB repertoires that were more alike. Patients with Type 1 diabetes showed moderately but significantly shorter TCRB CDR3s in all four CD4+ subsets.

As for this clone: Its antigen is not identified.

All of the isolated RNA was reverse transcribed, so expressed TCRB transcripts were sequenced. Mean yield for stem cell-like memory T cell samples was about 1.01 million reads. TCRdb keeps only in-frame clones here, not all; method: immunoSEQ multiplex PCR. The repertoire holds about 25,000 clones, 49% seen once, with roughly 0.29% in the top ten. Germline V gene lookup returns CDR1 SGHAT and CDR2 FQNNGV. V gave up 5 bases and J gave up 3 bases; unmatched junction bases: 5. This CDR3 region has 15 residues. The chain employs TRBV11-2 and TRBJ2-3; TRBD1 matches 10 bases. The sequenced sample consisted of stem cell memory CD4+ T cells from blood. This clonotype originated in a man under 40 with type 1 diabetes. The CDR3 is CASSPRDRGTDTQYF. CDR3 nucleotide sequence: TGTGCCAGCAGCCCCCGGGACAGGGGAACAGATACGCAGTATTTT.